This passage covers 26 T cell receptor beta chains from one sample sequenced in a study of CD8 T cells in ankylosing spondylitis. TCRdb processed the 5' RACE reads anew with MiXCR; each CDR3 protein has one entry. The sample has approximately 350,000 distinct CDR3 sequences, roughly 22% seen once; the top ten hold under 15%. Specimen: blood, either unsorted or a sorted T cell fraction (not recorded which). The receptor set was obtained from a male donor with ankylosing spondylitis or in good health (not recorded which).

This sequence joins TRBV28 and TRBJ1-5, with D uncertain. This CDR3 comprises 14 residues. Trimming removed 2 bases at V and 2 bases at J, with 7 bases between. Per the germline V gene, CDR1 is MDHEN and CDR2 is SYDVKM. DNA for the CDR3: TGTGCCAGCAGTTTAGCTGATCGCAATCAGCCCCAGCATTTT. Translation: CASSLADRNQPQHF.

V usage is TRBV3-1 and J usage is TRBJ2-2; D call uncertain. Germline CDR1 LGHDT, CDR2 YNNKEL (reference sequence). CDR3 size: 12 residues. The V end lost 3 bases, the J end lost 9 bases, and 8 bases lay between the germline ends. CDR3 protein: CASSQSGRELFF. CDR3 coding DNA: TGTGCCAGCAGCCAGTCAGGCAGGGAGCTGTTTTTT.

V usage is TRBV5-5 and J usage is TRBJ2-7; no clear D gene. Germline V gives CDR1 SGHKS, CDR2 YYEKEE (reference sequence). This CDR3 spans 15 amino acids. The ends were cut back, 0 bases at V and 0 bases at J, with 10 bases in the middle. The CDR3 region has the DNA TGTGCCAGCAGCTTGGTTCTGTTTAGCTCCTACGAGCAGTACTTC. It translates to CASSLVLFSSYEQYF.

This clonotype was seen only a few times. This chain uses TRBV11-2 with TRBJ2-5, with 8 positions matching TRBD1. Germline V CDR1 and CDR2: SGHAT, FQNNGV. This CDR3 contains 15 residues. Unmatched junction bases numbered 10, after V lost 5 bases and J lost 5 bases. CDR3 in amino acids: CASSLTQGAGETQYF. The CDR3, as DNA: TGTGCCAGCAGCCTAACTCAGGGGGCCGGGGAGACCCAGTACTTC.

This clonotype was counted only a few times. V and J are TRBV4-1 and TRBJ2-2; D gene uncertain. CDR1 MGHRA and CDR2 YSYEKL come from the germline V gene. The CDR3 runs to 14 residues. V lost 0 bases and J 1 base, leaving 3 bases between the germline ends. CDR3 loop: CASSQEQNTGELFF. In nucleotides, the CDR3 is TGCGCCAGCAGCCAAGAGCAGAACACCGGGGAGCTGTTTTTT.

The CDR3 region has the DNA TGTGCCAGCAGTCCGGGACTAGCGGGTTCAGATACGCAGTATTTT. It encodes CASSPGLAGSDTQYF. The chain recombines TRBV27 with TRBJ2-3, with 12 bases identical to TRBD2. The CDR3 consists of 15 residues. With 5 bases clipped from V and 4 bases from J, the junction kept 4 bases outside the gene matches. Germline assignment: CDR1 MNHEY and CDR2 SMNVEV (reference sequence).

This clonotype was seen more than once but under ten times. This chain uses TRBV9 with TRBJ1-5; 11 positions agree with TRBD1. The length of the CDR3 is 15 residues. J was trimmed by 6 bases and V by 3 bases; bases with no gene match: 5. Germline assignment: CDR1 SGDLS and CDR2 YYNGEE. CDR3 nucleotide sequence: TGTGCCAGCAGCGAGGGGACAGGGGGAGGTCAGCCCCAGCATTTT. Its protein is CASSEGTGGGQPQHF. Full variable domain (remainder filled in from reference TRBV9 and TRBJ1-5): DSGVTQTPKHLITATGQRVTLRCSPRSGDLSVYWYQQSLDQGLQFLIQYYNGEERAKGNILERFSAQQFPDLHSELNLSSLELGDSALYFCASSEGTGGGQPQHFGDGTRLSIL.

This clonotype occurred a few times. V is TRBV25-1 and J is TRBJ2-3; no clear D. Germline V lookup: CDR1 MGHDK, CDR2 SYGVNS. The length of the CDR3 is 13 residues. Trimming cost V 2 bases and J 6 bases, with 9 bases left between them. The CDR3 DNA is TGTGCCAGCAGTGAAAGGGCGCCTGATACGCAGTATTTT. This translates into CASSERAPDTQYF.

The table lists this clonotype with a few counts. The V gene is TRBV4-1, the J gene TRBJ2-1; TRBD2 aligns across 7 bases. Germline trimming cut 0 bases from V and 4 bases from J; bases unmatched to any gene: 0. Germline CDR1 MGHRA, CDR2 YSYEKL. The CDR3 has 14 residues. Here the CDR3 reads CASSQEGGYNEQFF. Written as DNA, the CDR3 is TGCGCCAGCAGCCAAGAGGGGGGGTACAATGAGCAGTTCTTC.

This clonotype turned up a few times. The chain's CDR3 is CASSPTGGVNTEAFF. CDR3 bases: TGTGCCAGCAGCCCAACTGGGGGGGTGAACACTGAAGCTTTCTTT. The J gene is TRBJ1-1, the V gene TRBV7-2; D may be TRBD1 (5 bases). V lost 5 bases and J lost 0, with 13 bases in between. The CDR3 has 15 amino acids. CDR1 is SGHTA, CDR2 FQGNSA, per germline.

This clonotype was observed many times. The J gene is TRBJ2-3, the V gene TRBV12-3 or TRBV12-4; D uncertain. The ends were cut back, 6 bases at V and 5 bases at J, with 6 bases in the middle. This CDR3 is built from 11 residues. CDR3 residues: CASSFLDTQYF. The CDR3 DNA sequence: TGTGCCAGCAGCTTCCTAGATACGCAGTATTTT.

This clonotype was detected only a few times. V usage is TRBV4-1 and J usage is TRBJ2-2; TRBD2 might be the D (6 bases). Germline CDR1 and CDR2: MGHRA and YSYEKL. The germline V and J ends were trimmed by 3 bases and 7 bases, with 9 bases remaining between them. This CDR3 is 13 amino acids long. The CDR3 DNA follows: TGCGCCAGCAGCCACGGGGGTGGCGGGGAGCTGTTTTTT. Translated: CASSHGGGGELFF.

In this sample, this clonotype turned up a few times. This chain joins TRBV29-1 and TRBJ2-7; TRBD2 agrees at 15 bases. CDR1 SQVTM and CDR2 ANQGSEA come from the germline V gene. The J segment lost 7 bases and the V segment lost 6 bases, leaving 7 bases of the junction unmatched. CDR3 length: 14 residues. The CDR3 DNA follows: TGCAGCGTAGAGTCGGGACTAGCGGGGGGAGAGCAGTACTTC. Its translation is CSVESGLAGGEQYF.

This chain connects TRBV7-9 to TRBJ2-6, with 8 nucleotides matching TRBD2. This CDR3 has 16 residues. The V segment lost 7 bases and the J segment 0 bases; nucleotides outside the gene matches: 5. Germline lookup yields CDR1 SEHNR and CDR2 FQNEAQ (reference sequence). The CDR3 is CASIPGGISGANVLTF. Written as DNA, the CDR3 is TGTGCCAGCATACCGGGGGGGATCTCTGGGGCCAACGTCCTGACTTTC.

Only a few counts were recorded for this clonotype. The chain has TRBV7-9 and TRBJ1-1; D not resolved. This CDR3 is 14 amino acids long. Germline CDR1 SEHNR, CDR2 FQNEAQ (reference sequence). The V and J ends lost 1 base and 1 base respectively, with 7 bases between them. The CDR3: CASSLGQSNTEAFF. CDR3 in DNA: TGTGCCAGCAGCTTAGGTCAGTCGAACACTGAAGCTTTCTTT. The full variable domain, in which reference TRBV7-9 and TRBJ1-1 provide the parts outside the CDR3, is DTGVSQNPRHKITKRGQNVTFRCDPISEHNRLYWYRQTLGQGPEFLTYFQNEAQLEKSRLLSDRFSAERPKGSFSTLEIQRTEQGDSAMYLCASSLGQSNTEAFFGQGTRLTVV.

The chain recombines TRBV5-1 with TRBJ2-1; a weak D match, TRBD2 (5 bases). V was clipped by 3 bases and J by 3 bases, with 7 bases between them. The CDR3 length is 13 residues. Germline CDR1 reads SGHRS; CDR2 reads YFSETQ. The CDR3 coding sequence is TGCGCCAGCAGCTCCGAGGGCTACAATGAGCAGTTCTTC. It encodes CASSSEGYNEQFF.

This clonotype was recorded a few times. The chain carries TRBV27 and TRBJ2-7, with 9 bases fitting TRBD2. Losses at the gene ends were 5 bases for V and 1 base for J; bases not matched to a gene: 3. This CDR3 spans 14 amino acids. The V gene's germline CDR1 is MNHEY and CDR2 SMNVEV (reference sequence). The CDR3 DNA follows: TGTGCCAGCAGTCAAACTAGCGGGTCCTACGAGCAGTACTTC. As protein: CASSQTSGSYEQYF.

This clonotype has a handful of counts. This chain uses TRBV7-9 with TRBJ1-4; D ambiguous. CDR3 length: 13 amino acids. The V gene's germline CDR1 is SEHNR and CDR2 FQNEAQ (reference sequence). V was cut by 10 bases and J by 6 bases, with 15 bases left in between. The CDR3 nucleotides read TGTGCCACTGGCAATCGTAATGATGAAAAACTGTTTTTT. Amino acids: CATGNRNDEKLFF.

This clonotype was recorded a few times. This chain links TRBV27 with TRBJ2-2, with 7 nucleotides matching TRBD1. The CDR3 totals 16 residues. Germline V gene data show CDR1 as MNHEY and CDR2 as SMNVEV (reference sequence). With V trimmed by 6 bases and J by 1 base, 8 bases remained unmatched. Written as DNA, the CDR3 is TGTGCCAGCAGGAGCACGGGACAGATGAACACCGGGGAGCTGTTTTTT. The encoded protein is CASRSTGQMNTGELFF.

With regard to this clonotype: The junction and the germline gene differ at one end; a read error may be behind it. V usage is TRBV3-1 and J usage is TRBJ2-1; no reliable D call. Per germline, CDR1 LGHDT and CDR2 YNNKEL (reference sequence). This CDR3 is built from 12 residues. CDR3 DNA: TGTGCCAGCACCGGCGGATACAATCAGCAGTTCTTC. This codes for CASTGGYNQQFF.

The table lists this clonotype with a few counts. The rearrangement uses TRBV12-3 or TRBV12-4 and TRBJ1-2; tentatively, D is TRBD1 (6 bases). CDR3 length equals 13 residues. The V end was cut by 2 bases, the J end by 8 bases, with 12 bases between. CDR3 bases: TGTGCCAGCAGTTTATCGGGGGCATTGGGCTACACCTTC. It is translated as CASSLSGALGYTF.

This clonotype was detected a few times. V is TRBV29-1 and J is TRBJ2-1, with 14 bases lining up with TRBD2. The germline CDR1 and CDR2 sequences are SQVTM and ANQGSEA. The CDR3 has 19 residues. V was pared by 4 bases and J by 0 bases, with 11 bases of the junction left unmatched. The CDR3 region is CSVGWMTSGGGSSYNEQFF. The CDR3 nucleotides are TGCAGCGTTGGATGGATGACTAGCGGGGGGGGCAGCTCCTACAATGAGCAGTTCTTC.

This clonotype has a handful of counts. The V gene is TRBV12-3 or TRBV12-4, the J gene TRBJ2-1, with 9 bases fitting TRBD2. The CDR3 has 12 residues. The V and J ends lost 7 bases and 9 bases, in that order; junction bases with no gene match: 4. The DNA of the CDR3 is TGTGCCAGCACCCATAGCGGGGGTGAGCAGTTCTTC. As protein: CASTHSGGEQFF.

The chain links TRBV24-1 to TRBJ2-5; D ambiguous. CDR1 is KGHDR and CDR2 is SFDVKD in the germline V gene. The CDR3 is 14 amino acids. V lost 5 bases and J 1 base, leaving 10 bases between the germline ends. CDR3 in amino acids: CATSGPTGQETQYF. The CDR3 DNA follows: TGTGCCACCAGTGGCCCTACGGGCCAAGAGACCCAGTACTTC.

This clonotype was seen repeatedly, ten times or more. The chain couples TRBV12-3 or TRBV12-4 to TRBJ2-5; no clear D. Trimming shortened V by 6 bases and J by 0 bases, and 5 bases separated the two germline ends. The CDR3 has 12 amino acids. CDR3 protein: CASRTHQETQYF. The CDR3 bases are TGTGCCAGCAGAACCCACCAAGAGACCCAGTACTTC.

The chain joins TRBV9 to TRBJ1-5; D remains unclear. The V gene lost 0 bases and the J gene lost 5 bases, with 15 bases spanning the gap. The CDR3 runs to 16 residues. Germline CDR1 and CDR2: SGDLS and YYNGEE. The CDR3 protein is CASSVATSGIHQPQHF. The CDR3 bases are TGTGCCAGCAGCGTAGCTACGTCCGGAATCCATCAGCCCCAGCATTTT.